Listed here are 7 T cell receptor beta chains from one sample, sequenced in a study. MiXCR, applied by TCRdb to the RT-PCR reads, yields one record per CDR3 protein. Among roughly 6,000 distinct CDR3 sequences, roughly nine tenths were seen once, and the ten largest hold 8.3%. Sequencing input: memory CD4+ T cells from blood. These receptors came from a female donor in good health, serving as a healthy control.

On this clonotype itself: In a library made to pick up alpha chains, this beta chain is a stray read with a size that means little. This chain joins TRBV12-3 or TRBV12-4 and TRBJ2-5; D gene unclear. The V end lost 6 bases, the J end lost 4 bases, and 12 bases lay between the germline ends. The length of the CDR3 is 13 residues. The CDR3 region is CASRPVLLETQYF. The CDR3 coding sequence is TGTGCCAGCAGACCCGTCCTACTAGAGACCCAGTACTTC.

Points on this clonotype: Being off target in a library aimed at alpha chains, this beta chain has a size of little meaning. V and J are TRBV5-6 and TRBJ2-3; 8 positions match TRBD2. Germline values: CDR1 SGHDT, CDR2 YYEEEE. The V and J ends lost 2 bases and 0 bases, in that order; junction bases with no gene match: 2. CDR3 length: 15 residues. The CDR3 is CASSFLAGSTDTQYF. The CDR3 bases are TGTGCCAGCAGCTTTCTAGCGGGTAGCACAGATACGCAGTATTTT.

In regard to this clonotype: This beta chain is an off-target read within a library intended for alpha chains, so its frequency means little. CDR3 loop: CASSSGLAETQYF. DNA of the CDR3: TGTGCCAGCAGCTCGGGACTCGCAGAGACCCAGTACTTC. This rearrangement joins TRBV7-2 to TRBJ2-5, with D perhaps TRBD2 (6 bases). V dropped 4 bases and J dropped 4 bases, with 10 bases sitting between them. Germline CDR1 and CDR2: SGHTA and FQGNSA. The CDR3 runs to 13 residues.

Regarding this clonotype: A library made for alpha chains picked up this beta chain off target, so its size means little. The chain is built from TRBV6-5 and TRBJ1-2; weak D call: TRBD1 (6 bases). The CDR3 consists of 15 residues. Looked up from germline, CDR1 is MNHEY and CDR2 is SVGAGI. V was clipped by 6 bases and J by 2 bases, with 16 bases between them. CDR3 loop: CASRLYREGNYGYTF. The CDR3 bases are TGTGCCAGCAGGCTCTACAGGGAAGGGAACTATGGCTACACCTTC.

Points on this clonotype: As an off-target read in a library built for alpha chains, this beta chain has a frequency of little significance. The CDR3 region has the DNA TGTGCCAGCAGTTATGGACTAGCGGGAGCAGAGGCGCGGTTCTTC. This translates into CASSYGLAGAEARFF. The chain recombines TRBV6-5 with TRBJ2-1, with 13 bases lining up with TRBD2. Trimming cost V 3 bases and J 15 bases; bases outside gene matches: 11. The CDR3 has 15 residues. Germline CDR1 reads MNHEY; CDR2 reads SVGAGI.

Note on this clonotype: For a library built for alpha chains, this beta chain is a stray read; little rests on its size. The gene calls are TRBV12-3 or TRBV12-4 and TRBJ2-2; TRBD1 might be the D (7 bases). The CDR3 runs to 15 residues. Trimming took off 3 bases at V and 5 bases at J, with 13 bases between the two ends. CDR3 nucleotides: TGTGCCAGCAGTTTCCGGCAGGGGGGTACCGGGGAGCTGTTTTTT. Its translation: CASSFRQGGTGELFF.

With respect to this clonotype: Since the library was made to target alpha chains, this beta chain is a stray read and its abundance is not meaningful. The V and J genes are TRBV20-1 and TRBJ2-3; D remains ambiguous. This CDR3 is 14 amino acids long. In germline, CDR1 is DFQATT, CDR2 SNEGSKA (reference sequence). V was clipped by 6 bases and J by 3 bases, with 16 bases between them. The DNA for the CDR3 is TGCAGTGCCCTCCTTCCGTTACAGACAGATACGCAGTATTTT. Translating gives CSALLPLQTDTQYF.